Listed here are 24 T cell receptor beta chains from one sample, sequenced in a study of control samples from healthy donors and cancer patients. Repertoires were generated with immunoSEQ multiplex PCR, while TCRdb's copy carries only in-frame clones and drops some. Here the sample spans about 80,000 clones, approximately 82% being singletons. Sequenced: PBMCs. Every receptor here comes from a man between 60 and 75 years old with head and neck cancer.

This clone is deemed medium-sized. The chain uses TRBV11-1 and TRBJ1-1, with D hard to call. Germline values: CDR1 SGHAT, CDR2 FQDESV (reference sequence). CDR3 length equals 13 residues. V dropped 3 bases and J dropped 3 bases, with 8 bases sitting between them. CDR3 residues: CASSLVRDTEAFF. In DNA, the CDR3 is TGTGCCAGCAGCTTGGTGAGGGACACTGAAGCTTTCTTT.

This sequence joins TRBV29-1 and TRBJ1-2; D is perhaps TRBD1 (6 bases). Trimming took 3 bases from V and 0 from J, leaving 23 bases between them. CDR1 is SQVTM and CDR2 is ANQGSEA in the germline V gene. CDR3 size: 18 residues. In DNA, the CDR3 is TGCAGCGTTGAGGGACCACAGGGCCTCCGATCCACTAACTATGGCTACACCTTC. Its protein is CSVEGPQGLRSTNYGYTF.

This sequence joins TRBV7-9 and TRBJ1-6; D is uncertain. The CDR3 length is 11 residues. V was shortened by 5 bases and J by 8 bases, with 4 bases between the two germline ends. Germline CDR1 SEHNR, CDR2 FQNEAQ (reference sequence). CDR3 protein: CASSPDSPLHF. The CDR3 DNA reads TGTGCCAGCAGCCCTGATTCACCCCTCCACTTT.

J is TRBJ1-5 and V is TRBV10-3, with unresolved D. The CDR3 consists of 12 residues. CDR1 is ENHRY and CDR2 is SYGVKD in the germline V gene. The V gene lost 6 bases and the J gene lost 3 bases, with 6 bases spanning the gap. The CDR3: CAISPDNQPQHF. CDR3 sequence (DNA): TGTGCCATCAGCCCAGACAATCAGCCCCAGCATTTT.

The rearrangement uses TRBV6-4 and TRBJ2-1, with D possibly being TRBD2 (5 bases). The V gene's germline CDR1 is MRHNA and CDR2 SNTAGT. Deletions cut 3 bases from V and 3 bases from J, with 15 bases between. There are 16 residues in the CDR3. The CDR3 spells CASSDTFAGDYNEQFF. DNA of the CDR3: TGTGCCAGCAGTGATACCTTTGCGGGTGACTACAATGAGCAGTTCTTC.

V is TRBV9 and J is TRBJ2-3; TRBD2 might be the D (5 bases). The CDR3 totals 17 residues. Germline V gene data show CDR1 as SGDLS and CDR2 as YYNGEE. V was shortened by 0 bases and J by 0 bases, with 14 bases between the two germline ends. In DNA form, the CDR3 reads TGTGCCAGCAGCGTAGCCCCCAGCGGATATAGCACAGATACGCAGTATTTT. Encoded protein: CASSVAPSGYSTDTQYF.

This clone has just one count. This rearrangement joins TRBV15 to TRBJ2-2; no clear D. This CDR3 has 14 residues. Germline V lookup: CDR1 LNHNV, CDR2 YYDKDF (reference sequence). The ends were cut back, 0 bases at V and 6 bases at J, with 8 bases in the middle. The chain's CDR3 is CATSREPGPGELFF. CDR3 DNA sequence: TGTGCCACCAGCAGAGAGCCTGGCCCCGGGGAGCTGTTTTTT.

This clone is labeled as medium-sized. The chain carries TRBV7-9 and TRBJ2-1, with 11 bases identical to TRBD2. Germline V lookup: CDR1 SEHNR, CDR2 FQNEAQ (reference sequence). After removal of 6 bases from V and 4 bases from J, the junction contained 5 bases not matched to a gene. There are 15 residues in the CDR3. This CDR3 reads CASRSGTSGYNEQFF. The CDR3, as DNA: TGTGCCAGCAGATCCGGGACTAGCGGATACAATGAGCAGTTCTTC.

The chain is built from TRBV4-2 and TRBJ1-1; D is unresolved. Trimming removed 4 bases at V and 1 base at J, with 13 bases between. The germline V gene has CDR1 LGHNA and CDR2 YNFKEQ. This CDR3 comprises 15 residues. CDR3 region: CASSLSSWGNTEAFF. For the CDR3, the DNA is TGTGCCAGCAGCCTAAGTTCCTGGGGGAACACTGAAGCTTTCTTT.

DNA for the CDR3: TGCGCCAGCAACAGGGAGGGGGCCGAAGGAAACACCATATATTTT. Protein product: CASNREGAEGNTIYF. The rearrangement links TRBV5-1 to TRBJ1-3; 7 bases map to TRBD1. After removal of 6 bases from V and 4 bases from J, the junction contained 10 bases not matched to a gene. From germline, CDR1 is SGHRS and CDR2 YFSETQ. The length of the CDR3 is 15 residues.

The CDR3 reads CASSEERWNTEAFF. The DNA of the CDR3 is TGTGCCAGCAGTGAAGAACGTTGGAACACTGAAGCTTTCTTT. The V gene is TRBV2, the J gene TRBJ1-1; no definite D call. Between the trimmed V and J ends, which lost 1 base and 1 base, there was a span of 7 bases. Germline-derived CDR1 and CDR2 are SNHLY and FYNNEI. The CDR3 sequence is 14 residues long. Looking up the rest from reference TRBV2 and TRBJ1-1 gives the full variable domain: EPEVTQTPSHQVTQMGQEVILRCVPISNHLYFYWYRQILGQKVEFLVSFYNNEISEKSEIFDDQFSVERPDGSNFTLKIRSTKLEDSAMYFCASSEERWNTEAFFGQGTRLTVV.

This chain links TRBV5-5 with TRBJ1-2; D ambiguous. The CDR3 is 13 residues long. Trimming shortened V by 4 bases and J by 8 bases, and 15 bases separated the two germline ends. Per germline, CDR1 SGHKS and CDR2 YYEKEE (reference sequence). CDR3 in DNA: TGTGCCAGCAGCCCTTCTTTCTTATGGGGCTACACCTTC. It encodes CASSPSFLWGYTF. The whole variable domain, filled in from reference TRBV5-5 and TRBJ1-2, reads DAGVTQSPTHLIKTRGQQVTLRCSPISGHKSVSWYQQVLGQGPQFIFQYYEKEERGRGNFPDRFSARQFPNYSSELNVNALLLGDSALYLCASSPSFLWGYTFGSGTRLTVV.

The chain carries TRBV29-1 and TRBJ2-7; 14 bases align to TRBD2. The CDR3 totals 16 residues. V dropped 5 bases and J dropped 6; count of bases not matched to a gene: 12. The V gene's germline CDR1 is SQVTM and CDR2 ANQGSEA. Here the CDR3 reads CSVSSRGLAGAPEQYF. In DNA form, the CDR3 reads TGCAGCGTTTCCTCAAGGGGACTAGCGGGAGCCCCCGAGCAGTACTTC.

This chain links TRBV18 with TRBJ1-5, with D tentatively TRBD1 (6 bases). The ends were cut back, 3 bases at V and 6 bases at J, with 12 bases in the middle. The germline V gene encodes CDR1 KGHSH and CDR2 LQKENI. CDR3 size: 14 residues. The CDR3 region is CASSPTGWGQPQHF. CDR3 coding DNA: TGTGCCAGCTCACCCACAGGGTGGGGTCAGCCCCAGCATTTT.

The rearrangement joins TRBV7-8 to TRBJ1-2; D remains unclear. This CDR3 has 15 amino acids. Germline V CDR1 and CDR2: SGHVS, FQNEAQ. V shed 5 bases and J shed 4 bases, with 17 bases lying between them. The CDR3 reads CASSPPSGSPYGYTF. CDR3 nucleotide sequence: TGTGCCAGCAGCCCACCTTCAGGTTCACCCTATGGCTACACCTTC. The variable domain in full, with the rest retrieved from reference TRBV7-8 and TRBJ1-2, is GAGVSQSPRYKVAKRGQDVALRCDPISGHVSLFWYQQALGQGPEFLTYFQNEAQLDKSGLPSDRFFAERPEGSVSTLKIQRTQQEDSAVYLCASSPPSGSPYGYTFGSGTRLTVV.

The chain carries TRBV7-9 and TRBJ2-6; D remains unclear. CDR1 SEHNR and CDR2 FQNEAQ come from the germline V gene (reference sequence). Trimming cost V 3 bases and J 0 bases, with 6 bases left between them. The CDR3 has 15 amino acids. In DNA form, the CDR3 reads TGTGCCAGCAGCTTCTGGATCTCTGGGGCCAACGTCCTGACTTTC. This translates into CASSFWISGANVLTF.

The chain uses TRBV6-5 and TRBJ1-3; D gene ambiguous. Germline CDR1 MNHEY, CDR2 SVGAGI. The CDR3 loop spans 16 amino acids. Trimming shortened V by 0 bases and J by 3 bases, and 12 bases separated the two germline ends. CDR3 nucleotide sequence: TGTGCCAGCAGTTACTCGCCCCAGATAGGTGGAAACACCATATATTTT. Translated: CASSYSPQIGGNTIYF.

This chain uses TRBV5-6 with TRBJ1-2; 8 bases agree with TRBD1. This CDR3 contains 15 residues. V gave up 0 bases and J gave up 5 bases; unmatched junction bases: 6. Germline V gene lookup returns CDR1 SGHDT and CDR2 YYEEEE. CDR3 in amino acids: CASSLGDRFFYGYTF. Here the CDR3 DNA reads TGTGCCAGCAGCTTGGGGGACAGGTTCTTTTATGGCTACACCTTC.

The V call is TRBV15, the J call TRBJ2-5; 8 bases agree with TRBD2. The CDR3 totals 17 residues. V was pared by 1 base and J by 4 bases, with 11 bases of the junction left unmatched. Germline assignment: CDR1 LNHNV and CDR2 YYDKDF (reference sequence). In nucleotides, the CDR3 is TGTGCCACCAGCAGAGGGGCCGGGAGGGCCGGTAGAGAGACCCAGTACTTC. It encodes CATSRGAGRAGRETQYF. The entire variable domain, with the rest obtained from reference TRBV15 and TRBJ2-5, is as follows: DAMVIQNPRYQVTQFGKPVTLSCSQTLNHNVMYWYQQKSSQAPKLLFHYYDKDFNNEADTPDNFQSRRPNTSFCFLDIRSPGLGDTAMYLCATSRGAGRAGRETQYFGPGTRLLVL.

The chain employs TRBV11-3 and TRBJ2-3; 9 nucleotides agree with TRBD2. Unmatched junction bases numbered 15, after V lost 0 bases and J lost 2 bases. There are 20 residues in the CDR3. Germline V lookup: CDR1 SGHNT, CDR2 YENEEA. The CDR3 protein is CASSLDQGGSSGTPTDTQYF. CDR3 sequence (DNA): TGTGCCAGCAGCTTAGACCAAGGGGGGTCTAGCGGGACCCCCACAGATACGCAGTATTTT.

This clone was detected once. The rearrangement joins TRBV7-9 to TRBJ1-3, with 9 bases that match TRBD1. CDR1 is SEHNR and CDR2 is FQNEAQ in the germline V gene (reference sequence). Unmatched junction bases numbered 14, after V lost 5 bases and J lost 3 bases. The CDR3 is made up of 18 amino acids. Written as DNA, the CDR3 is TGTGCCAGCAGCCGTCCGATGGGACAGGGTGAATTTGGAAACACCATATATTTT. It yields the protein CASSRPMGQGEFGNTIYF.

The CDR3 protein is CASSLGPTGTDTQYF. The CDR3 DNA follows: TGTGCCAGCAGCTTAGGACCAACAGGGACAGATACGCAGTATTTT. This sequence joins TRBV7-2 and TRBJ2-3, with D possibly TRBD1 on 6 matching bases. V lost 1 base, J lost 3 bases, and 11 bases lay in between. In germline, CDR1 is SGHTA, CDR2 FQGNSA. The CDR3 is made up of 15 amino acids. The whole variable domain, remainder taken from reference TRBV7-2 and TRBJ2-3, is GAGVSQSPSNKVTEKGKDVELRCDPISGHTALYWYRQSLGQGLEFLIYFQGNSAPDKSGLPSDRFSAERTGGSVSTLTIQRTQQEDSAVYLCASSLGPTGTDTQYFGPGTRLTVL.

The table lists this clone with a few counts. This chain uses TRBV6-6 with TRBJ1-5, with 9 bases aligning to TRBD1. The CDR3 contains 15 residues. Germline CDR1 reads MNHNY; CDR2 reads SVGAGI (reference sequence). Trimming removed 6 bases from V and 3 bases from J; junction bases left unmatched: 6. CDR3 nucleotide sequence: TGTGCCAGCAGAGGGGGACAGGGCGTCAATCAGCCCCAGCATTTT. Translation: CASRGGQGVNQPQHF.

This clone was detected a few times. The V call is TRBV11-2, the J call TRBJ2-1; TRBD2 is a possible D gene (6 bases). CDR1 is SGHAT, CDR2 FQNNGV, per germline. The CDR3 consists of 17 residues. Trimming took 4 bases from V and 7 from J, leaving 23 bases between them. The CDR3 is CASSSLGQGGGWNEQFF. For the CDR3, the DNA is TGTGCCAGCAGCTCCCTCGGCCAGGGAGGCGGGTGGAATGAGCAGTTCTTC.